Described below is a single T cell receptor beta chain sequence and its context. This clonotype was observed at least ten times. Which antigen it targets is not known. Within one base of it there is no much larger clone, and no base qualities were kept. Inclusive of the bounding cysteine and phenylalanine, the CDR3 is 15 residues long. Only the CDR3 region is kept as DNA, spanning 45 bases read in frame from base 1. Between the V and J ends, shortened by 4 bases and 5 bases respectively, the junction contains 18 bases. CDR1 and CDR2 (MNHNS, SASEGT) derive from the germline V gene. The TCR beta CDR3 regions were amplified from RNA transcripts. A first-round RT-PCR of the TCR CDR3 used the HTBI primer set with the Qiagen OneStep RT-PCR kit. Libraries were constructed in a second round of multiplex PCR, after which size selection and purification were carried out. Sequencing of the libraries was done on an Illumina HiSeq2000 using paired-end 100 bp reads. In the authors' own workflow: Raw data were processed with SOAPnuke, discarding reads with adapters, uncalled bases, mean Phred below 15, or no exact constant-primer or identifier match. COPE v1.2.5 was used to merge the high-quality paired reads, and each unique nucleotide sequence was defined as a clonotype. Clonotypes were aligned to IMGT TRBV, TRBD and TRBJ reference segments using MiTCR v1.1. The analysis was restricted to V-J combinations with a frequency above 0.0001, which together covered 99.2% of the repertoires. The TCS score was defined as F50 (clonal expansion) divided by E x V (chaos), with BLOSUM62-based TCRdist calculated between CDR3 peptides within each V-J. Welch's t-statistics and random forest reduced fewer than 550 V-J features to 13, which were used in a naive Bayes classifier (R e1071). TCRdb trimmed the raw reads at Q25, called clones with MiXCR and kept productive beta chains. Each entry merges the rows of one CDR3 protein and shows their most common DNA and genes. V and J calls and clone size were set by TCRdb, not the authors. This sample holds about 210,000 distinct CDR3 sequences; under 20% were observed only once. The top ten hold around 50% of the sample.

The data are from a study of T cells in Graves' hyperthyroidism and ophthalmopathy (dated by TCRdb to between 2017 and 2020). With respect to the entire study: Peripheral blood samples were taken at the time of initial diagnosis, prior to any treatment. TCR V-J signatures able to tell the groups apart were searched for in a discovery cohort of around 95 patients, of whom 43 had Graves' ophthalmopathy and around 58 had stable Graves' hyperthyroidism. The paper describes TCR Vbeta CDR3 sequencing of more than 120 peripheral blood samples, made up of 43 ophthalmopathy patients, over 70 hyperthyroidism patients and about 17 progressor patients. In several Graves' hyperthyroidism patients, the study also compared T-cell repertoires from thyroid tissue with T-cell repertoires from blood. After sampling, hyperthyroidism patients received methimazole starting at 30 mg daily, and ophthalmopathy patients received high-dose intravenous methylprednisolone. For training and testing, the 100 patients in the discovery cohort were randomly divided in a 7:3 ratio. Prospective prediction of ophthalmopathy was tested in an independent validation cohort consisting of roughly 19 hyperthyroidism patients and about 17 patients who later progressed to ophthalmopathy. What the research found in general, with its limitations: Most expanded thyroid clonotypes (frequency above 0.001) were also detected in blood, suggesting blood repertoires may reflect thyroid immune responses. In cross-validation, a model built on a 13 V-J signature told ophthalmopathy apart from stable hyperthyroidism with under 90% sensitivity and about 81% specificity, and in testing the same model reached 80%/75%. No statistical method was used to fix the sample size in advance, and group allocation was not hidden from the investigators. In validation, progression to ophthalmopathy was predicted by the model with 70.59% sensitivity and roughly 72% specificity, a median of around 6.5 months before onset.

A patient counted as having stable Graves' hyperthyroidism if no progression to ophthalmopathy occurred over 18 months of follow-up. Hyperthyroidism patients were newly diagnosed, had a disease duration of under 2 months, and were aged 18 to 65 years. The study excluded patients with uncontrolled infections, other autoimmune diseases, pregnancy or lactation. Clinical symptoms, serum thyroxine and TRAb, thyroid ultrasound, and orbital computed tomography formed the basis for the diagnoses. Ficoll-Paque density gradient centrifugation was used to isolate PBMCs from 10 ml of fresh peripheral blood. Total RNA was extracted with Trizol reagent, and quality was checked on an Agilent 2100 Bioanalyzer.

This chain joins TRBV6-1 to TRBJ2-7; TRBD1 is a possible D gene, resting on 5 matching bases. Specimen: blood. This clonotype was obtained from a man aged 45 to 65 with Graves' hyperthyroidism. The encoded CDR3 is CASSGQGILQNEQYF. The DNA sequence reads TGTGCCAGCAGTGGTCAGGGAATCCTACAAAACGAGCAGTACTTC.